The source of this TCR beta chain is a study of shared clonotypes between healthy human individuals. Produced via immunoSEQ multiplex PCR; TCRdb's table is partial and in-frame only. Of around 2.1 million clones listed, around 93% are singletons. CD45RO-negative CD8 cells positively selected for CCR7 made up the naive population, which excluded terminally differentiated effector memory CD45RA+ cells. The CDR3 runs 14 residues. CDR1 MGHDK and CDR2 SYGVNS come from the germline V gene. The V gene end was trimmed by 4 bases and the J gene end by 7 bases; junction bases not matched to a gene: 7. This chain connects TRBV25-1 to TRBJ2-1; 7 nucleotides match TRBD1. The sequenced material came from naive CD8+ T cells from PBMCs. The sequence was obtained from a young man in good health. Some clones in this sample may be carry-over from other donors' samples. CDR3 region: CASSVATGFNEQFF. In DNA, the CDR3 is TGTGCCAGCAGTGTCGCGACAGGGTTTAATGAGCAGTTCTTC.